This T cell receptor beta chain was identified in a study of T cells in Graves' hyperthyroidism and ophthalmopathy. General study findings and limits: The blood repertoire included most of the expanded thyroid clonotypes above 0.001.

Germline CDR1 and CDR2: SEHNR and FQNEAQ (reference sequence). The CDR3 is 13 residues long. The germline V and J ends were trimmed by 5 bases and 1 base, with 8 bases remaining between them. A word on this clonotype: Its antigen is not identified.

Amplification of TCR beta CDR3 regions used RNA as the template. An initial round of RT-PCR targeting the TCR CDR3 relied on the HTBI primer set. TCRdb re-analysed the multiplex PCR reads in MiXCR, keeping a single row per CDR3 protein. The sample shows about 590,000 distinct CDR3 sequences, approximately 15% of them seen only once. Ophthalmopathy patients had Clinical Activity Score at least 3, NOSPECS grade at least 4, duration under 3 months. The study left out patients who had uncontrolled infection, other autoimmune disease, pregnancy or lactation. The J gene is TRBJ1-2, the V gene TRBV7-9; tentatively, D is TRBD1 (6 bases). The material sequenced was blood. This receptor was obtained from a woman aged 18-35 years with Graves' ophthalmopathy. The CDR3 DNA is TGTGCCAGCAGCCGGACAGTTAACTATGGCTACACCTTC. This encodes CASSRTVNYGYTF.